These 6 T cell receptor beta chains share one sample of origin, sequenced in a study of T cell repertoires in cytomegalovirus infection. TCRdb used MiXCR to reprocess the reads, holding one entry per CDR3 protein. The sample includes about 920,000 distinct CDR3 sequences, approximately 31% of them seen just once. Which antigens these TCRs recognize remains unknown. The sequences come from cultured CD8+ T cells from PBMCs, collected from culture after CMV antigen stimulation. The receptor source for this set is a human donor in good health (CMV status not recorded). Some clones in this sample may be carry-over from other donors' samples.

This clonotype turned up a few times. The chain is built from TRBV7-9 and TRBJ2-3, with D unclear. The CDR3 loop spans 13 amino acids. V was shortened by 5 bases and J by 6 bases, with 12 bases between the two germline ends. Germline V lookup: CDR1 SEHNR, CDR2 FQNEAQ (reference sequence). CDR3 sequence reads: CASSMVSSDTQYF. CDR3 sequence (DNA): TGTGCCAGCAGCATGGTTAGCTCCGATACGCAGTATTTT.

This chain links TRBV29-1 with TRBJ2-1; tentative D call: TRBD2 (6 bases). V shed 4 bases and J shed 1 base, with 11 bases lying between them. CDR3 length: 14 amino acids. Germline V lookup: CDR1 SQVTM, CDR2 ANQGSEA. The CDR3 nucleotides are TGCAGCGTTGGGAGGGAATGGTCCTACAATGAGCAGTTCTTC. Translation gives CSVGREWSYNEQFF.

This clonotype has only a few counts. The V gene is TRBV6-5, the J gene TRBJ2-5, with D perhaps matching TRBD1 or TRBD2 (5 bases each). The V gene's germline CDR1 is MNHEY and CDR2 SVGAGI. Deletions cut 6 bases from V and 13 bases from J, with 21 bases between. The CDR3 totals 13 residues. CDR3: CASRGEGPRALYF. The CDR3, as DNA: TGTGCCAGCAGAGGCGAGGGCCCCAGGGCGCTGTACTTC.

The J gene is TRBJ1-1, the V gene TRBV6-8; D ambiguous. Germline V gene sequence: CDR1 MNHGY, CDR2 SAAAGT. Trimming pared 6 bases from V and 2 bases from J, leaving 10 bases between. CDR3 size: 13 residues. CDR3 in amino acids: CASRHGSNTEAFF. CDR3 nucleotide sequence: TGTGCCAGCAGACACGGGAGTAACACTGAAGCTTTCTTT.

J is TRBJ2-6 and V is TRBV2, with D hard to call. Per the germline V gene, CDR1 is SNHLY and CDR2 is FYNNEI. This CDR3 is 14 amino acids long. V lost 8 bases and J 2 bases, leaving 10 bases between the germline ends. In DNA, the CDR3 is TGTGCCAGCTTTGGGGATACTGGGGCCAACGTCCTGACTTTC. Translation: CASFGDTGANVLTF.

The chain combines TRBV10-3 with TRBJ2-2; TRBD2 might be the D (6 bases). Per the germline V gene, CDR1 is ENHRY and CDR2 is SYGVKD. Trimming took off 10 bases at V and 3 bases at J, with 18 bases between the two ends. There are 15 residues in the CDR3. In DNA, the CDR3 is TGTGCCACCACCACTAGCCGGGGTTACACCGGGGAGCTGTTTTTT. As protein: CATTTSRGYTGELFF.